This T cell receptor (beta chain) appears in the sequencing data of a study of response to subunit inactivated influenza vaccine. General observations from the study: Authors suggested that a seasonal influenza vaccination recruits few new T cells each time.

TCRdb re-called the RT-PCR reads through MiXCR, storing one row per CDR3 protein. The table has 600,000 to 700,000 distinct CDR3 sequences, around 15% seen once. A note on this clonotype: What it binds is not known.

Germline lookup yields CDR1 DFQATT and CDR2 SNEGSKA (reference sequence). The CDR3 covers 13 residues. V gave up 5 bases and J gave up 2 bases; unmatched junction bases: 4. This clonotype was obtained from a man aged 50-59 years who received an inactivated influenza vaccine. Material: PBMCs from blood, obtained about 14 days before vaccination. The gene calls are TRBV20-1 and TRBJ2-3; 7 nucleotides line up with TRBD1. Written as DNA, the CDR3 is TGCAGTGCTGTGGGACAGACCACAGATACGCAGTATTTT. The encoded protein is CSAVGQTTDTQYF.